The clone carrying this T cell receptor (beta chain) was picked up a small number of times. The antigen remains undetermined. Reverse transcribing all isolated RNA meant expressed TCRB transcripts were sequenced. Profiled with immunoSEQ multiplex PCR; TCRdb holds only in-frame clones, not every one. The sample lists 400,000 or so clones, around 12% occurring once. These data belong to a study of beta chain features in type 1 diabetes. The length of the CDR3 is 17 residues. Germline V gene sequence: CDR1 LGHNA, CDR2 YSLEER. After removal of 4 bases from V and 9 bases from J, the junction contained 11 bases not matched to a gene. General study findings and limits: All four CD4+ subsets from Type 1 diabetes patients carried moderately but significantly shorter TCRB CDR3s. PCR, the amplification step, might favor shorter templates, equally in patients and controls.

This chain joins TRBV4-3 and TRBJ2-1; 14 bases are shared with TRBD2. Sequencing used naive CD4+ T cells from blood. The sequence was obtained from a young woman with type 1 diabetes. This CDR3 reads CASSPQTGLAGAVEQFF. CDR3 coding DNA: TGCGCCAGCAGCCCCCAGACGGGACTAGCGGGAGCTGTTGAGCAGTTCTTC.